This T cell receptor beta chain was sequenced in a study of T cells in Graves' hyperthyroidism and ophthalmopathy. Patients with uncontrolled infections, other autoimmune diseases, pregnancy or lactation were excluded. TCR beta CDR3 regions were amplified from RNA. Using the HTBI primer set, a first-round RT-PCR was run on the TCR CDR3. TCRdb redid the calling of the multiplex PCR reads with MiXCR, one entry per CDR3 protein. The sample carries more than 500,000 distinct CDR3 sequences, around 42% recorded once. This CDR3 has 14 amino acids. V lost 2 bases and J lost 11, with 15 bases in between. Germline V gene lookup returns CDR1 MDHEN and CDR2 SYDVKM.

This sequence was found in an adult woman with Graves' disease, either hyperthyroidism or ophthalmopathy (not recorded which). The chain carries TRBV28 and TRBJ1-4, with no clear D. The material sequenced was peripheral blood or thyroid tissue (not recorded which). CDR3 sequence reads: CASSLVQTLGKLFF. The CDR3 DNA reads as TGTGCCAGCAGTTTAGTCCAGACCCTAGGGAAACTGTTTTTT.